This entry concerns a single T cell receptor beta chain. Its antigen is as yet unknown. Unstimulated regulatory T cells (CD4+CD25+CD127-), CD4+CD25- non-regulatory cells, CD4 and CD8 cells were FACS-sorted from thawed PBMCs. The data were obtained in a study of Tregs in tolerant kidney transplant recipients. Data came from immunoSEQ multiplex PCR; TCRdb stores just in-frame clones and leaves some out. The sample holds 120,000 or so clones; about 90% are singletons and the top ten take roughly 0.63%. The study's findings and limits: This study did not directly address biological reproducibility.

V was pared by 1 base and J by 0 bases, with 9 bases of the junction left unmatched. CDR1 GTSNPN and CDR2 SVGIG come from the germline V gene (reference sequence). The CDR3 covers 17 residues. The sequencing sample was made of CD4+ T cells from blood. The chain employs TRBV30 and TRBJ1-1, with 9 bases aligning to TRBD1. This receptor was identified in a human donor in good health. The CDR3: CAWSAPSWTGVNTEAFF. DNA of the CDR3: TGTGCCTGGAGTGCCCCCTCATGGACAGGGGTGAACACTGAAGCTTTCTTT.